This is a list of T cell receptor beta chains from one sample in a study of cytomegalovirus exposure and HLA in healthy donors. The protocol was immunoSEQ multiplex PCR, while the TCRdb copy is restricted to in-frame clones and leaves out a portion. The data contain 180,000 or so clones, around three quarters of them seen just once; the ten biggest clones take up 2.3%. The sequenced sample consisted of PBMCs. The receptors here all came from a woman between 45 and 65 years old in good health and CMV-seronegative. The conserved cysteine and the conserved F or W are not part of the CDR3 here.

TRBV7-3	TRBJ2-1	ASSLTASVIYNEQF
TRBV18	TRBJ1-4	ASSRSGTGPNFNEKLF
TRBV5-1	TRBJ2-1	ASSLAAATTYNEQF
TRBV7-3	TRBJ2-1	ASSLWVASDEQF
TRBV9	TRBJ2-3	ASSTLRGLTTDTQY
TRBV10-2	TRBJ2-7	ASRDPTGNYEQY
TRBV7-2	TRBJ2-3	ASSLRSGGAATDTQY
TRBV28	TRBJ2-5	ASSKYPGTAQETQY
TRBV6-4	TRBJ2-3	ASSEASATDTQY
TRBV2	TRBJ2-7	ASSLTYEQY
TRBV19	TRBJ1-2	ASTKWTGLNYGYT
TRBV7-2	TRBJ2-5	ASSLGRRETQY
TRBV11-3	TRBJ1-3	ASSLYTGNTIY
TRBV5-1	TRBJ1-1	ASSLGDRGVTEAF
TRBV6-6	TRBJ2-1	ASRRGDDRLNEQF
TRBV5-4	TRBJ2-7	ASSLNSGGFHEQY
TRBV6-1	TRBJ2-1	AWSGTSGGDNEQF
TRBV5-5	TRBJ2-7	ASSSLSSGSYEQY
TRBV2	TRBJ2-5	ASRLAREQY
TRBV6-6	TRBJ2-6	ASSFHRNSGANVLT
TRBV30	TRBJ2-7	AWKQGTYEQY
TRBV29-1	TRBJ1-2	SVAGSLYGYT
TRBV2	TRBJ2-5	AMRAGAQETQY
TRBV4-3	TRBJ2-2	ASSQDPTGIFNTGELF
TRBV2	TRBJ2-3	ASSVFVLAATDTQY
TRBV29-1	TRBJ2-7	SAIRDSAREQY
TRBV4-3	TRBJ2-3	ASSHTSGGSDTQY
TRBV29-1	TRBJ2-1	SVGAGLGRKNEQF
TRBV15	TRBJ2-2	ATSREAGVSGELF
TRBV28	TRBJ1-2	ASSPLFGRGGYGYT
TRBV18	TRBJ1-1	ASSLGPLNTEAF
TRBV23-1	TRBJ2-7	ASSQSGQTGVYEQY
TRBV27	TRBJ2-3	ASRPKAGGSTDTQY
TRBV4-3	TRBJ1-2	ASSQEGTGGAGYT
TRBV11-3	TRBJ2-7	ASSKTGGVYEQY
TRBV4-3	TRBJ1-5	ASSQEVTGGNQPQH
TRBV6-6	TRBJ2-7	ASSFHGTGVGEQY
TRBV7-3	TRBJ1-1	ASSYRGNTEAF
TRBV6-6	TRBJ1-5	ASSQGLNQPQH
TRBV19	TRBJ2-2	ASSILAGGYTGELF
TRBV4-2	TRBJ2-7	ASSQDLSTGGWGTYEQY
TRBV7-6	TRBJ2-2	ASSLAVVTGELF
TRBV2	TRBJ1-5	ASSRGYSNQPQH
TRBV9	TRBJ2-1	ASSVAGQGAFNEQF
TRBV5-1	TRBJ1-6	ASSVGTAYNSPLH
TRBV5-1	TRBJ2-7	ASSKTGGNYEQY
TRBV6-5	TRBJ1-4	ASSYRRTATNEKLF
TRBV6-5	TRBJ2-5	ASSDRETQY
TRBV9	TRBJ2-7	ASSATGGSYEQY
TRBV7-9	TRBJ2-5	ASSRGREETQY
TRBV28	TRBJ1-1	ASSLRDRTPKAF
TRBV9	TRBJ2-1	ASSVTSGGSDEQF
TRBV5-1	TRBJ1-1	ASSLAGTGNTEAF
TRBV18	TRBJ2-2	ASSRILAGEPTNTGELF
TRBV29-1	TRBJ2-5	SGGLAGVVETQY
TRBV6-1	TRBJ2-2	ASIRESPRELF
TRBV6-5	TRBJ2-1	ASGPRTSVGEQF
TRBV27	TRBJ2-1	ASSLRRNEQF
TRBV7-9	TRBJ1-1	ASSLAGAVEAF
TRBV11-3	TRBJ2-2	ASSLRAGGYGELF